This T cell receptor beta chain was captured by sequencing in a study of cytomegalovirus exposure and HLA in healthy donors (dated by TCRdb to about 2017). Turning to the overall study: The 666 repertoires of the first cohort and the 120 or so validation repertoires were produced on the same platform, according to a later analysis. The study aimed to test whether signatures of past pathogen exposure could be identified by cataloging public T cell receptors. In addition to the first cohort of about 650 subjects, a separate validation cohort of 120 different subjects was used. The study combined high-throughput TCR immunosequencing, statistical association of individual TCRs with disease status, and machine learning to predict cytomegalovirus infection status. General findings and caveats noted by the study authors: Of the cluster scores, 85% to 95% were above 0 in a later analysis, which found that TCRs clustered in the first cohort also tended to co-occur in the approximately 110 validation repertoires. Most TCR sequences were observed very rarely across donors, whereas some public TCRs were present in many individuals. A total of fewer than 200 TCR beta chains were listed by the study as associated with cytomegalovirus. In vitro tests confirmed that a few of the cytomegalovirus-associated TCR beta chains recognize cytomegalovirus antigens. The validation cohort had no HLA typing available for a later analysis, so co-occurrence within that cohort was assessed over all 130 or so repertoires. The classifier was reported to diagnose cytomegalovirus status with high specificity and sensitivity in both the original cohort and the validation cohort. The authors suggested that the approach could potentially be extended to other disease states and immunological phenotypes.

Preparation of the library involved the immunoSEQ multiplex PCR assay. The published analysis was carried out like this. A statistical classification framework was developed to diagnose cytomegalovirus status using the catalog of TCR beta chain sequences. Imported from immuneACCESS, the table was reduced by TCRdb to in-frame sequences with V and J called. These copies leave out some clones; in studies compared against another copy, an unresolved V gene accounts for under half, and the cause of the remainder is not known. V and J calls and clone size follow that table, whereas D and trimming were derived from the DNA. This sample holds about 130,000 clones; 85% to 90% were observed only once. The top ten clonotypes cover roughly 1.2% of the sample. Turning to this clone: It has no known antigen specificity. There are no base qualities to consult, and no much larger clone falls within one base.

V was cut back by 11 bases and J by 0 bases, leaving a gap of 14 bases between them. CDR1 is given as MNHEY and CDR2 as SVGAGI, both from the germline V gene. Its CDR3 holds 14 amino acids, cysteine through phenylalanine. CDR3 DNA is the only sequence kept; it has 42 bases, read in frame from the first base. Donors formed part of the validation cohort, which comprised 120 or so subjects and was distinct from the first cohort of over 500 subjects. This sequence uses TRBV6-5 and TRBJ2-1; TRBD2 is perhaps the D gene, given 6 matching bases. Material: PBMCs. This TCR was sampled from a woman aged 18-35 years in good health and CMV-seronegative. The CDR3 is CAVRIGGSYNEQFF. The bases are TGTGCCGTCCGGATCGGGGGCTCCTACAATGAGCAGTTCTTC.